This T cell receptor beta chain emerged from a study of OX40 agonist ivuxolimab in advanced cancers. Study summary: People who had prior anti-PD-1, anti-PD-L1 or anti-CTLA-4 therapy could take part, and under 45% had some. Notes on the study in general: Nonresponders, in some cases, also had low normalized T-cell clonal expansion. There were, on average, more expanded clones in CD8+ T cells than in CD4+.

The table came from immunoSEQ multiplex PCR; TCRdb's copy has only in-frame clones and leaves some out. The sample comprises roughly 50,000 clones, around 83% of which are singletons, and 0.8% to 1% rests with the top ten. The V gene's germline CDR1 is SGDLS and CDR2 YYNGEE. Trimming at V came to 4 bases and at J to 3 bases, leaving 6 bases not matched to a gene. The CDR3 has 15 amino acids. A remark on this clone: Its antigen is not identified.

The chain is built from TRBV9 and TRBJ2-3, with 9 bases aligning to TRBD1. This material consisted of CD4+ or CD8+ T cells sorted from blood, taken in a trial of the OX40 agonist ivuxolimab. This sequence was found in an adult with an advanced solid tumor such as melanoma, head and neck, liver or kidney cancer. The CDR3 DNA reads TGTGCCAGCAGCACTAGGACAGGGGCGACAGATACGCAGTATTTT. Residues: CASSTRTGATDTQYF.